These 23 T cell receptor beta chains came from one sample sequenced in a study of early T cells in non-severe SARS-CoV-2 infection. TCRdb re-analysed the 5' RACE reads in MiXCR, keeping a single row per CDR3 protein. The sample includes 75,000 to 100,000 distinct CDR3 sequences, 14% of them seen just once. Material for sequencing was whole blood. The source is an adult who was a healthcare worker with PCR-confirmed SARS-CoV-2 infection or an uninfected control (not recorded which).

This clonotype was recorded a few times. The J gene is TRBJ2-7, the V gene TRBV27; D is possibly TRBD2 (6 bases). The V end was cut by 5 bases, the J end by 3 bases, with 14 bases between. The CDR3 contains 14 residues. Germline V CDR1 and CDR2: MNHEY, SMNVEV (reference sequence). The CDR3 sequence: CASSIGRGNYEQYF. The CDR3 DNA is TGTGCCAGCAGTATAGGACGGGGGAACTACGAGCAGTACTTC.

This clonotype was counted only a few times. In DNA form, the CDR3 reads TGTGCCAGCAGTCCAACACGCCTAACAGGGAGGGGTCAGCCCCAGCATTTT. It translates to CASSPTRLTGRGQPQHF. This chain joins TRBV12-3 or TRBV12-4 and TRBJ1-5; weak D call: TRBD1 (6 bases). The CDR3 spans 17 residues. V dropped 5 bases and J dropped 6 bases, with 23 bases sitting between them.

CDR3 coding DNA: TGTGCCAGCAGCCAAAGCCGGGACAGGGGGTCCACAGATACGCAGTATTTT. Translated, it gives CASSQSRDRGSTDTQYF. V and J are TRBV7-9 and TRBJ2-3; 11 bases fit TRBD1. J lost 2 bases, V lost 5 bases, and 9 bases had no gene match. The CDR3 is 17 residues long. Germline assignment: CDR1 SEHNR and CDR2 FQNEAQ (reference sequence).

The chain joins TRBV30 to TRBJ2-3; possibly TRBD1 for D (5 bases). Germline V CDR1 and CDR2: GTSNPN, SVGIG (reference sequence). V was pared by 4 bases and J by 2 bases, with 16 bases between. CDR3 length equals 15 residues. CDR3 in amino acids: CAWTETGSPTDTQYF. For the CDR3, the DNA is TGTGCCTGGACCGAAACAGGATCCCCCACAGATACGCAGTATTTT.

This clonotype came up a few times. The chain carries TRBV7-9 and TRBJ1-3; no firm D call. This CDR3 is built from 15 residues. Germline CDR1 is SEHNR and CDR2 is FQNEAQ (reference sequence). Trimming took off 3 bases at V and 2 bases at J, with 11 bases between the two ends. The CDR3 here is CASSFGQTTGNTIYF. In nucleotides, the CDR3 is TGTGCCAGCAGCTTTGGCCAAACTACTGGAAACACCATATATTTT.

This clonotype occurred a few times. The chain links TRBV30 to TRBJ2-1; 10 nucleotides line up with TRBD1. The V segment lost 1 base and the J segment 2 bases; nucleotides outside the gene matches: 2. The CDR3 contains 15 residues. CDR1 and CDR2 (germline): GTSNPN, SVGIG (reference sequence). The CDR3 coding sequence is TGTGCCTGGAGTGGGGACAGGGGCGCCTACAATGAGCAGTTCTTC. It is translated as CAWSGDRGAYNEQFF.

The chain employs TRBV19 and TRBJ2-1; 10 bases match TRBD1. The CDR3 consists of 20 residues. Germline V gene data show CDR1 as LNHDA and CDR2 as SQIVND (reference sequence). Trimming removed 2 bases from V and 1 base from J; junction bases left unmatched: 14. CDR3 sequence reads: CASSITPGQGYPVSYNEQFF. As DNA, the CDR3 is TGTGCCAGTAGTATAACACCGGGACAGGGGTATCCAGTGTCCTACAATGAGCAGTTCTTC.

V usage is TRBV9 and J usage is TRBJ2-2, with 12 bases identical to TRBD2. CDR1 is SGDLS, CDR2 YYNGEE, per germline. V trimming: 4 bases; J trimming: 10 bases; junction bases outside the gene matches: 8. The CDR3 contains 15 residues. In DNA, the CDR3 is TGTGCCAGCAGCCTGCTAGCGGGAGGGGCGGTGGAGCTGTTTTTT. Residues: CASSLLAGGAVELFF.

The chain joins TRBV6-5 to TRBJ1-3, with D possibly TRBD1 on 5 matching bases. CDR1 is MNHEY and CDR2 is SVGAGI in the germline V gene. V lost 4 bases and J lost 4, with 14 bases in between. CDR3 length: 15 residues. This CDR3 reads CASSSAGTAGNTIYF. The CDR3 nucleotides are TGTGCCAGCAGTTCCGCCGGGACTGCAGGAAACACCATATATTTT.

This clonotype was seen only a few times. V usage is TRBV6-6 and J usage is TRBJ2-2; no clear D. The CDR3 extends over 14 amino acids. The V gene lost 6 bases and the J gene lost 0 bases, with 8 bases spanning the gap. CDR1 and CDR2 from the germline V gene are MNHNY and SVGAGI (reference sequence). The CDR3 DNA sequence: TGTGCCAGCAGCTCTACAGCGAACACCGGGGAGCTGTTTTTT. Its translation is CASSSTANTGELFF.

This clonotype showed up many times. One junction end does not reproduce the germline sequence, and a read error may be involved. The chain recombines TRBV15 with TRBJ2-5; no firm D call. In germline, CDR1 is LNHNV, CDR2 YYDKDF (reference sequence). The CDR3 contains 11 residues. The CDR3 DNA follows: TGTGCCACCAGCAGACCCCCTGGACGGAGCTTC. It is translated as CATSRPPGRSF.

This clonotype has just a few counts. The chain is built from TRBV6-2 or TRBV6-3 and TRBJ2-1; no clear D gene. CDR3 length equals 14 residues. Deletions cut 2 bases from V and 2 bases from J, with 7 bases between. Looked up from germline, CDR1 is MNHEY and CDR2 is SVGEGT. The CDR3 sequence is CASSYLDTYNEQFF. Written as DNA, the CDR3 is TGTGCCAGCAGTTACCTTGACACCTACAATGAGCAGTTCTTC.

This clonotype was observed a few times. This rearrangement joins TRBV11-3 to TRBJ2-1; the D is unclear. This CDR3 spans 14 amino acids. The germline CDR1 and CDR2 sequences are SGHNT and YENEEA. Trimming left V 3 bases short and J 6 bases short, with 12 bases between. The CDR3 DNA sequence: TGTGCCAGCAGCTTGACTGGACCAATCAATGAGCAGTTCTTC. Protein: CASSLTGPINEQFF.

This clonotype turned up a few times. This chain uses TRBV27 with TRBJ2-7; D is possibly TRBD1 (6 bases). V lost 6 bases and J 5 bases, leaving 20 bases between the germline ends. The CDR3 extends over 15 amino acids. Germline values: CDR1 MNHEY, CDR2 SMNVEV (reference sequence). The CDR3 DNA reads TGTGCCAGCAGGCCGAGTTCCAGGGGTTACCACGAGCAGTACTTC. Its translation is CASRPSSRGYHEQYF.

Only a few counts were recorded for this clonotype. The V call is TRBV7-8, the J call TRBJ2-7; D ambiguous. Germline CDR1 is SGHVS and CDR2 is FQNEAQ. The CDR3 length is 13 residues. With 4 bases removed from V and 4 bases from J, the gap between germline ends came to 11 bases. The CDR3 sequence: CASSSHPAYEQYF. DNA of the CDR3: TGTGCCAGCAGCTCCCACCCTGCTTACGAGCAGTACTTC.

The CDR3 nucleotides read TGTGCCAGCAGCGGACTTTCGAGCGGGAGGGCCGTCGGCACAGATACGCAGTATTTT. Translated: CASSGLSSGRAVGTDTQYF. The chain is built from TRBV7-9 and TRBJ2-3, with 10 nucleotides matching TRBD2. Germline loops: CDR1 SEHNR, CDR2 FQNEAQ (reference sequence). The CDR3 covers 19 residues. Trimming removed 5 bases from V and 1 base from J; junction bases left unmatched: 15.

The chain links TRBV29-1 to TRBJ2-1, with no clear D. This CDR3 is built from 13 residues. V dropped 5 bases and J dropped 1 base, with 9 bases sitting between them. In germline, CDR1 is SQVTM, CDR2 ANQGSEA. CDR3 residues: CSVTTGSYNEQFF. The CDR3 DNA reads as TGCAGCGTTACGACCGGGTCCTACAATGAGCAGTTCTTC.

This chain joins TRBV28 and TRBJ1-2; TRBD1 is a possible D gene (6 bases). This CDR3 region has 13 residues. Trimming stripped 6 bases from V and 6 bases from J, with 14 bases between. Germline V gives CDR1 MDHEN, CDR2 SYDVKM. In nucleotides, the CDR3 is TGTGCCAGCAGCCCCGGGACATCCCATGGCTACACCTTC. The encoded protein is CASSPGTSHGYTF.

The V and J genes are TRBV29-1 and TRBJ2-1; the match to TRBD2 covers 7 bases. Trimming took 4 bases from V and 3 from J; bases not matched to a gene: 6. The CDR3 contains 14 residues. CDR1 is SQVTM and CDR2 is ANQGSEA in the germline V gene. CDR3 amino acids: CSVAGTTNYNEQFF. The CDR3 DNA is TGCAGCGTTGCCGGGACTACCAACTACAATGAGCAGTTCTTC.

As concerns this clonotype: A read error is possible here, since a much larger clone lies one base away. V is TRBV4-1 and J is TRBJ1-5; D ambiguous. CDR1 MGHRA and CDR2 YSYEKL come from the germline V gene. The CDR3 runs to 13 residues. CDR3 sequence reads: CASCHSGNQPQHF. The CDR3 nucleotides are TGCGCCAGCTGCCATTCGGGCAATCAGCCCCAGCATTTT.

This clonotype was counted a few times. J is TRBJ2-3 and V is TRBV7-2, with D perhaps being TRBD1 or TRBD2 (5 bases each). This CDR3 has 18 amino acids. CDR1 SGHTA and CDR2 FQGNSA come from the germline V gene. Deletions cut 1 base from V and 1 base from J, with 18 bases between. As DNA, the CDR3 is TGTGCCAGCAGCTTAGTGCCCCCGTTGGGGGTAGGCACAGATACGCAGTATTTT. Protein sequence: CASSLVPPLGVGTDTQYF. Together with reference TRBV7-2 and TRBJ2-3, the CDR3 gives the full variable domain: GAGVSQSPSNKVTEKGKDVELRCDPISGHTALYWYRQSLGQGLEFLIYFQGNSAPDKSGLPSDRFSAERTGGSVSTLTIQRTQQEDSAVYLCASSLVPPLGVGTDTQYFGPGTRLTVL.

The V and J genes are TRBV6-1 and TRBJ2-5; D may be TRBD2 (5 bases). Trimming took off 4 bases at V and 1 base at J, with 7 bases between the two ends. The CDR3 totals 13 residues. Germline V gives CDR1 MNHNS, CDR2 SASEGT. The CDR3: CASSATSQETQYF. In DNA, the CDR3 is TGTGCCAGCAGTGCCACTAGCCAAGAGACCCAGTACTTC.

The gene calls are TRBV6-6 and TRBJ2-1; 11 nucleotides align to TRBD2. With V trimmed by 6 bases and J by 0 bases, 16 bases remained unmatched. Looked up from germline, CDR1 is MNHNY and CDR2 is SVGAGI (reference sequence). The length of the CDR3 is 20 residues. This chain's CDR3 is CASSRPPISTSGVSYNEQFF. DNA for the CDR3: TGTGCCAGCAGCCGCCCGCCCATTTCGACTAGCGGGGTCTCCTACAATGAGCAGTTCTTC.